A selection of T cell receptor beta chains follows, all from one sample in a study of blood T cell repertoires in COVID-19. The protocol was immunoSEQ multiplex PCR, while the TCRdb copy is restricted to in-frame clones and leaves out a portion. The sample has over 90,000 clones; 80% to 90% are singletons. Material for sequencing was peripheral blood. These receptors all come from an older man with COVID-19, enrolled during active disease. CDR3s include the opening cysteine and the closing phenylalanine or tryptophan. The D gene is left open where the match is weak. Not every row has a clone size; where given, it reads once, few, many or a size class.

TRBJ2-2,NA,TRBV7-6,TRBD2,15,TGTGCCAGCAGCTTACGTAGGACTAGGGCCGGGGAGCTGTTTTTT,CASSLRRTRAGELFF
TRBJ2-1,NA,TRBV5-1,TRBD2,17,TGCGCCAGCAGCCAGATCCTGAGGACTAGCGGGGGGGATGAGCAGTTCTTC,CASSQILRTSGGDEQFF
TRBJ1-1,NA,TRBV6-5,NA,14,TGTGCCAGCAGTTACTCGACAGTAAACACTGAAGCTTTCTTT,CASSYSTVNTEAFF
TRBJ1-4,NA,TRBV5-6,TRBD1,19,TGTGCCAGCAGCTTGGGCCCCCGACAGGGCATCGCAACTAATGAAAAACTGTTTTTT,CASSLGPRQGIATNEKLFF
TRBJ2-7,NA,TRBV2,NA,12,TGTGCCAGCAGTGATGACACCTACGAGCAGTACTTC,CASSDDTYEQYF
TRBJ2-5,NA,TRBV5-4,NA,16,TGTGCCAGCAGCCGGGAGATGGCAGATGCTCAAGAGACCCAGTACTTC,CASSREMADAQETQYF
TRBJ1-2,NA,TRBV18,TRBD1,13,TGTGCCAGCTCACAAGACAGGGGGCTGGGCTACACCTTC,CASSQDRGLGYTF
TRBJ2-7,NA,TRBV15,NA,14,TGTGCCACCAGCAGAAGGCAGGGTCCAAACGAGCAGTACTTC,CATSRRQGPNEQYF
TRBJ2-3,NA,TRBV6-5,NA,15,TGTGCCAGCAGTTACGTCCGGGCGGGGTTAGATACGCAGTATTTT,CASSYVRAGLDTQYF
TRBJ1-6,NA,TRBV3-1/TRBV3-2,NA,15,TGTGCCAGCAGCCAAGACAGGGTCTATAATTCACCCCTCCACTTT,CASSQDRVYNSPLHF
TRBJ2-3,NA,TRBV7-6,TRBD2,15,TGTGCCAGCAGCAGTAGCGGGGGGGTCACAGATACGCAGTATTTT,CASSSSGGVTDTQYF
TRBJ2-3,NA,TRBV4-1,TRBD1,18,TGCGCCAGCAGCCAAGGTACCCCGGGACAGGGGGCTTGGGCTACGCAGTATTTT,CASSQGTPGQGAWATQYF
TRBJ1-2,NA,TRBV4-1,TRBD1,14,TGCGCCAGCAGCCAAGGAGGGGGCAGCTATGGCTACACCTTC,CASSQGGGSYGYTF
TRBJ2-7,NA,TRBV18,NA,14,TGTGCCAGCTCACTACTCGAGCGATCCTACGAGCAGTACTTC,CASSLLERSYEQYF
TRBJ1-1,NA,TRBV5-1,NA,14,TGCGCCAGCAGCTTGGACAATGGGAACACTGAAGCTTTCTTT,CASSLDNGNTEAFF
TRBJ1-5,NA,TRBV28,NA,15,TGTGCCAGCAGTTTGGGGCGTCTTATCAATCAGCCCCAGCATTTT,CASSLGRLINQPQHF
TRBJ1-1,NA,TRBV6-1,NA,15,TGTGCCAGCAGTGATAGGGGCAGGAGGAACACTGAAGCTTTCTTT,CASSDRGRRNTEAFF
TRBJ2-3,NA,TRBV7-9,NA,15,TGTGCCAGCAGCTTAGGACAGGGAGGTACAGATACGCAGTATTTT,CASSLGQGGTDTQYF
TRBJ1-3,NA,TRBV5-5,NA,14,TGTGCCAGCAGCGAACAGGGCTCCGGAAACACCATATATTTT,CASSEQGSGNTIYF
TRBJ2-3,NA,TRBV6-2/TRBV6-3,TRBD2,13,TGTGCCAGCAGTAGCGGGGGGGCAGATACGCAGTATTTT,CASSSGGADTQYF
TRBJ2-1,few,TRBV9,NA,15,TGTGCCAGCAGCGTAGGGCGGGGTACCTACAATGAGCAGTTCTTC,CASSVGRGTYNEQFF
TRBJ2-5,NA,TRBV27,NA,17,TGTGCCAGCAGTTTAGGGTATAAGACTAGAGGAGGAGAGACCCAGTACTTC,CASSLGYKTRGGETQYF
TRBJ2-2,few,TRBV18,NA,13,TGTGCCAGCTCGCGCACGGGTACCGGGGAGCTGTTTTTT,CASSRTGTGELFF